This TCR beta chain derives from a study of blood T cell repertoires in COVID-19. The wider study: PBMCs, B-cell-depleted T cells, or T cells provided the cDNA or gDNA that made up the material.

In the original workflow: Amplification from reference gene primers served as the basis for estimated nucleated cell counts. Data came from immunoSEQ multiplex PCR; TCRdb stores just in-frame clones and leaves some out. For V, J and clone size, that table is used; D and trimming come from the DNA. Of 220,000 or so clones listed, approximately 81% are singletons. The count of this clone is one. The TCR originated in a man under 40 with active or convalescent COVID-19. The sequencing input was peripheral blood.

CDR3 residues: CASSDGTSGGREQFF. The CDR3 nucleotides read TGTGCCAGCAGCGATGGGACTAGCGGGGGTAGGGAGCAGTTCTTC. The chain employs TRBV7-2 and TRBJ2-1, with TRBD2 matching 14 bases. The CDR3 covers 15 residues. The germline V gene encodes CDR1 SGHTA and CDR2 FQGNSA. J was trimmed by 10 bases and V by 5 bases; bases with no gene match: 7.